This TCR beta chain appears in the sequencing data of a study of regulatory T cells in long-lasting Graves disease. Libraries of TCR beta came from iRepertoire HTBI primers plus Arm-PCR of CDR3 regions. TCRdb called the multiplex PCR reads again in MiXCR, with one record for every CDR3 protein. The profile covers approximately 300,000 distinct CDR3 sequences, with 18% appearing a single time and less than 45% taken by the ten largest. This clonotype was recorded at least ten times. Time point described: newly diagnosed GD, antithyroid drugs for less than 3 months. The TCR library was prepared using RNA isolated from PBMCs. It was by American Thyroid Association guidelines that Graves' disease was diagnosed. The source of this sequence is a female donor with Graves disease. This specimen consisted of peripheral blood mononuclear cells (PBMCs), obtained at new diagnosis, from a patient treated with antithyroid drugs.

CDR3 nucleotides: TGTGCCAGCAGTTTAACTTCCACTAGCACAGATACGCAGTATTTT. Protein: CASSLTSTSTDTQYF. The chain couples TRBV28 to TRBJ2-3; D is unresolved. The CDR3 consists of 15 residues. Between the trimmed V and J ends, which lost 2 bases and 0 bases, there was a span of 9 bases. The V gene's germline CDR1 is MDHEN and CDR2 SYDVKM. Full variable domain (remainder filled in from reference TRBV28 and TRBJ2-3): DVKVTQSSRYLVKRTGEKVFLECVQDMDHENMFWYRQDPGLGLRLIYFSYDVKMKEKGDIPEGYSVSREKKERFSLILESASTNQTSMYLCASSLTSTSTDTQYFGPGTRLTVL.